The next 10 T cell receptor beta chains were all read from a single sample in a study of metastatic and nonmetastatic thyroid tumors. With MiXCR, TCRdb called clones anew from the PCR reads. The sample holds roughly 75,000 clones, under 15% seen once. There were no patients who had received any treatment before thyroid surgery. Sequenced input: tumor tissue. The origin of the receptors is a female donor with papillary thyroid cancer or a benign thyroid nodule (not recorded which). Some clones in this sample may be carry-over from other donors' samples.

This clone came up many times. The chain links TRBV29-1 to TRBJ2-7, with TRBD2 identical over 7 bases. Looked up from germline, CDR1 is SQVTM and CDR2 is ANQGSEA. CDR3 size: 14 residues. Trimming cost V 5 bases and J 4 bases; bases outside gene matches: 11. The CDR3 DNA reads TGCAGCGTTTCCGGCGCCAGCGGGAAATACGAGCAGTACTTC. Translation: CSVSGASGKYEQYF.

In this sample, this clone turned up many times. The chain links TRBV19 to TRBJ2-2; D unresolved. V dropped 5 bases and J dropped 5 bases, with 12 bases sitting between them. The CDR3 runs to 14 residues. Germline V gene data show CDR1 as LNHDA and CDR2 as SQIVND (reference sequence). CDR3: CASSQIRVTGELFF. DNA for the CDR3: TGTGCCAGTAGTCAAATCCGGGTTACCGGGGAGCTGTTTTTT.

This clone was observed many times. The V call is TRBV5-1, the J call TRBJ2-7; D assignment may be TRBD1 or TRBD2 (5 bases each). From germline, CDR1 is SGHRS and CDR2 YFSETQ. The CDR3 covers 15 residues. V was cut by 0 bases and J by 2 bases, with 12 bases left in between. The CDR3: CASSLVRDGPYEQYF. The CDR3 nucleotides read TGCGCCAGCAGCTTGGTTAGGGACGGACCCTACGAGCAGTACTTC.

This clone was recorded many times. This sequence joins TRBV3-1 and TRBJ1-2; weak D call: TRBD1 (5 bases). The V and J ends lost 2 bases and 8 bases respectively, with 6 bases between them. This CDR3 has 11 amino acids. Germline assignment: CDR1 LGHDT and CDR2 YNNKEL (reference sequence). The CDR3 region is CASSQQGGYTF. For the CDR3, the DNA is TGTGCCAGCAGCCAACAGGGAGGCTACACCTTC.

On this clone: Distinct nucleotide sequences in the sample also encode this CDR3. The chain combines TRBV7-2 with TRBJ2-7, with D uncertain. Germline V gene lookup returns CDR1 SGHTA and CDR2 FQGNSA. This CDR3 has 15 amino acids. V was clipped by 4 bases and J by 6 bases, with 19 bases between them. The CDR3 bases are TGTGCCAGCAGCTCCCTAGGGTCTGGAGTCTCCGAGCAGTACTTC. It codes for CASSSLGSGVSEQYF.

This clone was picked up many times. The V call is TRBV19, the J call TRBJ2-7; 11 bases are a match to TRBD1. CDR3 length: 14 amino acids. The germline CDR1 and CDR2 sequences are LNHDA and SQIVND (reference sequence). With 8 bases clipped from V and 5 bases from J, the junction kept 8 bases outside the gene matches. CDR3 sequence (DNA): TGTGCCAGTTCCGTCGGGACAGGGGGGAACGAGCAGTACTTC. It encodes CASSVGTGGNEQYF.

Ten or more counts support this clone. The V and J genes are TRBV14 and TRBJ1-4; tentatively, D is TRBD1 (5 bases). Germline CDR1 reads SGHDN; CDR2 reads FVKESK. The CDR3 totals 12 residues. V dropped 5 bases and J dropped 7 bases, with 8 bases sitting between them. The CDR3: CASSVGGEKLFF. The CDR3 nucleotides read TGTGCCAGCAGCGTGGGGGGTGAAAAACTGTTTTTT.

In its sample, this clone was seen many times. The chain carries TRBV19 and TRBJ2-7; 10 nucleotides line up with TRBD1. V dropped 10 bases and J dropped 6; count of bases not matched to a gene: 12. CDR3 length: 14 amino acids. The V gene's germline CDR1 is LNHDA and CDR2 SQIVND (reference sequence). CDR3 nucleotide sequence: TGTGCCACCCAGGACAGGGGGTACTCGGTCGAGCAGTACTTC. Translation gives CATQDRGYSVEQYF.

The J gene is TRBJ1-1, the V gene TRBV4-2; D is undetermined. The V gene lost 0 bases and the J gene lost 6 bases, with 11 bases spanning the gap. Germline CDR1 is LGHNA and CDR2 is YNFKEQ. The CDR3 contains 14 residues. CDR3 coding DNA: TGTGCCAGCAGCCAAGAACAGTTGCCACCTGAAGCTTTCTTT. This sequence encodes CASSQEQLPPEAFF.

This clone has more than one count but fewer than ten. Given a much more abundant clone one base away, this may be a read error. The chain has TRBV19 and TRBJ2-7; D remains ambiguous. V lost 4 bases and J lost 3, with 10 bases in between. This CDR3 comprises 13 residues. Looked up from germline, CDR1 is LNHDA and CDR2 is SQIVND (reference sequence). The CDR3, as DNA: TGTGCCAGTAGTACGGCCAGTAACTACGAGCAGTACTTC. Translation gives CASSTASNYEQYF.